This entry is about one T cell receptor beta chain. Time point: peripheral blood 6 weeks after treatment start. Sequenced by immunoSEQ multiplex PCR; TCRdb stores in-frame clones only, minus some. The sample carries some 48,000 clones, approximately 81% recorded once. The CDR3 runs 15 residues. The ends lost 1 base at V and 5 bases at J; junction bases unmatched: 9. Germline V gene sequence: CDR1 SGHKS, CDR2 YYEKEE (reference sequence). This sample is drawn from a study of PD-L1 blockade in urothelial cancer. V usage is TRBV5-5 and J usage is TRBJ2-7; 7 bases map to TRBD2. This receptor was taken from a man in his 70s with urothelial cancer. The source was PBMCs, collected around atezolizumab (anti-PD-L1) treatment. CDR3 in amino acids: CASSLMRGRRDEQYF. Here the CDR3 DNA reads TGTGCCAGCAGCTTGATGCGCGGGAGACGGGACGAGCAGTACTTC. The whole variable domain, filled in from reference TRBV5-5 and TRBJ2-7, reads DAGVTQSPTHLIKTRGQQVTLRCSPISGHKSVSWYQQVLGQGPQFIFQYYEKEERGRGNFPDRFSARQFPNYSSELNVNALLLGDSALYLCASSLMRGRRDEQYFGPGTRLTVT.